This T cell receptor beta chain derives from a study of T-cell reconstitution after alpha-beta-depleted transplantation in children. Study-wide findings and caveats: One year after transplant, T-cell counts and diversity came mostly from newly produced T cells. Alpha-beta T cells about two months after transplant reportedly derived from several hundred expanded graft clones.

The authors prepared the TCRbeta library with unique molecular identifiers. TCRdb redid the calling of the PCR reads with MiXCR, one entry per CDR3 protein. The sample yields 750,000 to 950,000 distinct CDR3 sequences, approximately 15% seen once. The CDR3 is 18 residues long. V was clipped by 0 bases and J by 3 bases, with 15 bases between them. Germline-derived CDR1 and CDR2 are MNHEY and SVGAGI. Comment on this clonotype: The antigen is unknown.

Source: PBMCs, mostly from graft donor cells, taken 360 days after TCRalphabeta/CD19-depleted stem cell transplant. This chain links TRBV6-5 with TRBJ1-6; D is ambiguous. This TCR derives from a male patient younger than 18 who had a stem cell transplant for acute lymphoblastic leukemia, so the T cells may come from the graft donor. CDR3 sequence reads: CASSYSSPHMNYNSPLHF. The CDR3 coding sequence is TGTGCCAGCAGTTACTCTTCCCCCCACATGAACTATAATTCACCCCTCCACTTT.